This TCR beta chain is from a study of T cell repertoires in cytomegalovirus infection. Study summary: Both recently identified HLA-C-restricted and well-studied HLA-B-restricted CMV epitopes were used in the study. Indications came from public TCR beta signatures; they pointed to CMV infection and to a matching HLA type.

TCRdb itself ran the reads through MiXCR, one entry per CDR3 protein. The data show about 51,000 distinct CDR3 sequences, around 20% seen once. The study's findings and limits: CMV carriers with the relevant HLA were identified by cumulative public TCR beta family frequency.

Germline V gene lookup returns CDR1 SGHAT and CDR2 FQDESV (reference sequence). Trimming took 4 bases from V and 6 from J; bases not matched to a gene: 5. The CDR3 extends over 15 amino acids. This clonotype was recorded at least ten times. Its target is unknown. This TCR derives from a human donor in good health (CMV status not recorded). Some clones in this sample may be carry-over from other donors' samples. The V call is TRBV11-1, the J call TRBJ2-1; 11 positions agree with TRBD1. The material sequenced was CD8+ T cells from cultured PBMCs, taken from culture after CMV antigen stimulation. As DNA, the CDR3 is TGTGCCAGCAGCTGGACAGGGGGCTCGATCAATGAGCAGTTCTTC. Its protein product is CASSWTGGSINEQFF.